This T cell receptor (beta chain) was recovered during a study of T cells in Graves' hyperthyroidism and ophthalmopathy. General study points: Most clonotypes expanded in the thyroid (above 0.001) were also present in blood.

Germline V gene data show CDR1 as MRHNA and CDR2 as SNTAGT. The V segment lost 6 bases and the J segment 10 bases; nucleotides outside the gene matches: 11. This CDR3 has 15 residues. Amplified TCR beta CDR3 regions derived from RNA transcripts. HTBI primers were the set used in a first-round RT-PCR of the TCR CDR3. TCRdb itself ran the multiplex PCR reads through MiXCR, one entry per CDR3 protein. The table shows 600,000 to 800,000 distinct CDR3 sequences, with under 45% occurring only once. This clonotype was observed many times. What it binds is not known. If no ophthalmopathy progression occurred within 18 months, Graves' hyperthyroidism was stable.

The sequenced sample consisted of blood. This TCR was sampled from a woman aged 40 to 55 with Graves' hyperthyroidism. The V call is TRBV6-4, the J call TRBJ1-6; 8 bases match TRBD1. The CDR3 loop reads CASRTKTGGRSPLHF. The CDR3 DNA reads TGTGCCAGCAGGACCAAAACAGGGGGAAGATCACCCCTCCACTTT.